This TCR beta chain appears in the sequencing data of a study of blood T cell repertoires in COVID-19. Measured with immunoSEQ multiplex PCR; TCRdb has only the in-frame clones, and not every one. The repertoire consists of some 190,000 clones, with 80% to 90% occurring once and the leading ten covering 9.5% to 11%. With 1 base removed from V and 6 bases from J, the gap between germline ends came to 13 bases. CDR1 is SGHVS, CDR2 FQNEAQ, per germline. The CDR3 runs to 14 residues. The TCR sequence derives from a woman in her thirties or forties with COVID-19, enrolled during active disease. The sequencing input was peripheral blood. The chain is built from TRBV7-8 and TRBJ2-7; D may be TRBD2 (6 bases). DNA for the CDR3: TGTGCCAGCAGCTTAGGTCCGGGAGTCCTCGAGCAGTACGTC. Protein product: CASSLGPGVLEQYV.